The 32 T cell receptor beta chains in this list originate from one sample, sequenced in a study of cytotoxic CD8 clonotypes in ibrutinib-treated CLL. Repertoires were generated with immunoSEQ multiplex PCR, while TCRdb's copy carries only in-frame clones and drops some. Of approximately 120,000 clones listed, about 58% were seen once; the top ten hold roughly 35%. Material: PBMCs, obtained after 24 months of ibrutinib treatment. Receptor source: a human donor with chronic lymphocytic leukemia.

V is TRBV19 and J is TRBJ2-3; a possible D gene is TRBD1 (6 bases). V was trimmed by 7 bases and J by 3 bases, leaving 14 bases between them. The CDR3 sequence is 14 residues long. Per the germline V gene, CDR1 is LNHDA and CDR2 is SQIVND (reference sequence). The CDR3 nucleotides are TGTGCCAGTACTAAAGGACAGCGAACAGATACGCAGTATTTT. This encodes CASTKGQRTDTQYF.

This chain joins TRBV6-6 and TRBJ1-1, with 7 nucleotides matching TRBD1. Germline CDR1 MNHNY, CDR2 SVGAGI (reference sequence). The trim removed 8 bases at V and 0 bases at J, leaving 3 bases unmatched. The CDR3 consists of 13 residues. CDR3 bases: TGTGCCAGCGGGACAGCCTTGAACACTGAAGCTTTCTTT. Translation gives CASGTALNTEAFF.

The chain combines TRBV6-1 with TRBJ2-2, with 9 nucleotides matching TRBD2. Germline V gene lookup returns CDR1 MNHNS and CDR2 SASEGT. V gave up 6 bases and J gave up 3 bases; unmatched junction bases: 2. The CDR3 is 14 amino acids. This CDR3 is CASRTSGYTGELFF. The CDR3 DNA is TGTGCCAGCAGGACTAGCGGTTACACCGGGGAGCTGTTTTTT.

The rearrangement joins TRBV27 to TRBJ2-3, with D possibly TRBD2 on 6 matching bases. Trimming took 3 bases from V and 4 from J, leaving 14 bases between them. The CDR3 loop spans 15 amino acids. CDR1 is MNHEY, CDR2 SMNVEV, per germline (reference sequence). The CDR3 DNA reads TGTGCCAGCAGTTTGGGCGGGATTTTCGCAGATACGCAGTATTTT. This sequence encodes CASSLGGIFADTQYF.

This chain joins TRBV5-4 and TRBJ1-2; D not resolved. V dropped 3 bases and J dropped 8 bases, with 17 bases sitting between them. The CDR3 length is 14 residues. Germline values: CDR1 SGHNT, CDR2 YYREEE (reference sequence). The CDR3 loop reads CASSWRGSRGGYTF. DNA of the CDR3: TGTGCCAGCAGCTGGAGAGGAAGCAGAGGCGGCTACACCTTC. The entire variable domain, with the rest obtained from reference TRBV5-4 and TRBJ1-2, is as follows: ETGVTQSPTHLIKTRGQQVTLRCSSQSGHNTVSWYQQALGQGPQFIFQYYREEENGRGNFPPRFSGLQFPNYSSELNVNALELDDSALYLCASSWRGSRGGYTFGSGTRLTVV.

This clone was observed once. The chain is built from TRBV4-1 and TRBJ1-2; D remains ambiguous. This CDR3 region has 13 residues. Germline lookup yields CDR1 MGHRA and CDR2 YSYEKL. Trimming pared 0 bases from V and 7 bases from J, leaving 9 bases between. The CDR3 DNA follows: TGCGCCAGCAGCCAAGAGACCAAGATTGGCTACACCTTC. Translation: CASSQETKIGYTF.

This clone turned up a few times. This chain uses TRBV5-1 with TRBJ2-5, with TRBD1 matching over 10 bases. Germline V lookup: CDR1 SGHRS, CDR2 YFSETQ. The junction had 14 bases not matched to a gene; V was cut back by 2 bases and J by 4 bases. The CDR3 runs 18 residues. DNA for the CDR3: TGCGCCAGCAGCTTTCCATCGGAGACAGGGGGCCTTGGAGAGACCCAGTACTTC. It encodes CASSFPSETGGLGETQYF.

V is TRBV12-5 and J is TRBJ2-3, with 7 bases identical to TRBD2. V lost 5 bases to trimming and J lost 0 bases; unmatched junction nucleotides: 5. This CDR3 has 15 residues. Germline V lookup: CDR1 LGHNT, CDR2 FRNRAP. CDR3 coding DNA: TGTGCTAGTGGTCGCGGGGGACCTAGCACAGATACGCAGTATTTT. It encodes CASGRGGPSTDTQYF.

This chain's CDR3 is CASAREPGTEAFF. The CDR3 DNA is TGCGCCAGCGCAAGAGAGCCGGGGACTGAAGCTTTCTTT. V and J are TRBV5-1 and TRBJ1-1; D remains unclear. V lost 7 bases and J 5 bases, leaving 15 bases between the germline ends. Germline loops: CDR1 SGHRS, CDR2 YFSETQ. This CDR3 comprises 13 residues.

The chain combines TRBV19 with TRBJ1-1; D not certain. Germline loops: CDR1 LNHDA, CDR2 SQIVND (reference sequence). CDR3 length: 13 residues. V lost 3 bases to trimming and J lost 11 bases, with 16 bases between them. The CDR3 region is CASSMRQSLRAFF. CDR3 coding DNA: TGTGCCAGTAGTATGAGGCAGAGCCTTCGGGCTTTCTTT.

This clone occurred once. The chain employs TRBV5-1 and TRBJ2-3; the match to TRBD2 covers 8 bases. The germline CDR1 and CDR2 sequences are SGHRS and YFSETQ. The CDR3 has 15 amino acids. Trimming at V came to 4 bases and at J to 5 bases, leaving 9 bases not matched to a gene. CDR3 sequence reads: CASSPYGGAGDTQYF. CDR3 coding DNA: TGCGCCAGCAGCCCCTACGGGGGGGCCGGAGATACGCAGTATTTT.

This chain connects TRBV6-5 to TRBJ2-3; D is possibly TRBD2 (6 bases). The CDR3 has 15 amino acids. The V and J ends lost 6 bases and 0 bases respectively, with 13 bases between them. CDR1 and CDR2 (germline): MNHEY, SVGAGI. The CDR3 coding sequence is TGTGCCAGCAGCTGGGACTCTATTAGCACAGATACGCAGTATTTT. It is translated as CASSWDSISTDTQYF.

V gene TRBV6-6 combines with J gene TRBJ2-2; D is unresolved. Trimming cost V 5 bases and J 4 bases, with 11 bases left between them. Germline assignment: CDR1 MNHNY and CDR2 SVGAGI (reference sequence). The CDR3 is made up of 14 amino acids. The CDR3 spells CASSLITLTGELFF. For the CDR3, the DNA is TGTGCCAGCAGTCTTATTACACTCACCGGGGAGCTGTTTTTT.

The V and J genes are TRBV7-9 and TRBJ2-2; D is undetermined. Germline loops: CDR1 SEHNR, CDR2 FQNEAQ (reference sequence). The CDR3 extends over 12 amino acids. V lost 5 bases and J lost 5, with 6 bases in between. As DNA, the CDR3 is TGTGCCAGCAGCCCAAGGACCGGGGAGCTGTTTTTT. Its protein product is CASSPRTGELFF.

The chain employs TRBV5-4 and TRBJ2-5; D tentatively reads TRBD1 or TRBD2 (7 bases each). This CDR3 region has 14 residues. Germline V gene sequence: CDR1 SGHNT, CDR2 YYREEE (reference sequence). Trimming shortened V by 3 bases and J by 2 bases, and 11 bases separated the two germline ends. DNA of the CDR3: TGTGCCAGCAGCTCCAGGGGGGGACAAGAGACCCAGTACTTC. It yields the protein CASSSRGGQETQYF.

CDR3 in amino acids: CASSPYRDSYEQYF. CDR3 nucleotides: TGCGCCAGCAGCCCATACAGAGACTCCTACGAGCAGTACTTC. J is TRBJ2-7 and V is TRBV5-1, with D unresolved. Trimming cost V 4 bases and J 0 bases, with 11 bases left between them. Germline assignment: CDR1 SGHRS and CDR2 YFSETQ. The CDR3 runs to 14 residues.

The chain uses TRBV7-9 and TRBJ2-7, with 8 bases lining up with TRBD1. The CDR3 loop spans 15 amino acids. Germline CDR1 is SEHNR and CDR2 is FQNEAQ (reference sequence). V was pared by 0 bases and J by 5 bases, with 6 bases of the junction left unmatched. CDR3 DNA sequence: TGTGCCAGCAGCTTAGCTGGGGACAGGTCGGACGAGCAGTACTTC. Translated: CASSLAGDRSDEQYF.

The chain has TRBV5-5 and TRBJ2-3, with a possible D match to TRBD2 (6 bases). The CDR3 consists of 14 residues. Germline CDR1 is SGHKS and CDR2 is YYEKEE (reference sequence). Trimming stripped 0 bases from V and 3 bases from J, with 8 bases between. CDR3 protein: CASSLETRTDTQYF. The CDR3 DNA follows: TGTGCCAGCAGCTTGGAGACTAGAACAGATACGCAGTATTTT.

The V call is TRBV25-1, the J call TRBJ2-6; 11 bases map to TRBD2. The CDR3 is 16 amino acids. Losses at the gene ends were 6 bases for V and 2 bases for J; bases not matched to a gene: 3. Looked up from germline, CDR1 is MGHDK and CDR2 is SYGVNS. The CDR3 reads CASSIAGGPGANVLTF. In DNA, the CDR3 is TGTGCCAGCAGCATAGCGGGGGGGCCTGGGGCCAACGTCCTGACTTTC.

This sequence joins TRBV30 and TRBJ2-5; 7 positions agree with TRBD1. This CDR3 has 13 residues. Germline assignment: CDR1 GTSNPN and CDR2 SVGIG (reference sequence). Trimming cost V 3 bases and J 4 bases; bases outside gene matches: 5. The CDR3 bases are TGTGCCTGGAGGGCAGGGGGTGGAGAGACCCAGTACTTC. This encodes CAWRAGGGETQYF.

J is TRBJ2-2 and V is TRBV18, with TRBD2 as a possible D gene (6 bases). V was trimmed by 2 bases and J by 6 bases, leaving 13 bases between them. Germline assignment: CDR1 KGHSH and CDR2 LQKENI. The CDR3 spans 15 residues. CDR3 residues: CASSPKSTGAGELFF. In DNA, the CDR3 is TGTGCCAGCTCACCAAAGAGTACGGGAGCCGGGGAGCTGTTTTTT. Using reference TRBV18 and TRBJ2-2 for the parts outside the CDR3, the full variable domain is NAGVMQNPRHLVRRRGQEARLRCSPMKGHSHVYWYRQLPEEGLKFMVYLQKENIIDESGMPKERFSAEFPKEGPSILRIQQVVRGDSAAYFCASSPKSTGAGELFFGEGSRLTVL.

The J gene is TRBJ2-2, the V gene TRBV30, with D unclear. This CDR3 comprises 12 residues. V gave up 3 bases and J gave up 6 bases, with 8 bases separating them. Germline CDR1 reads GTSNPN; CDR2 reads SVGIG (reference sequence). This chain's CDR3 is CAWRASAGELFF. DNA of the CDR3: TGTGCCTGGAGGGCAAGCGCCGGGGAGCTGTTTTTT.

This clone was seen only a few times. For the CDR3, the DNA is TGTGCCAGCAGGAACAGGGAAGCCAAAAACATTCAGTACTTC. Amino acids: CASRNREAKNIQYF. The V gene is TRBV11-3, the J gene TRBJ2-4; TRBD1 might be the D (6 bases). The CDR3 covers 14 residues. Germline assignment: CDR1 SGHNT and CDR2 YENEEA. The germline V and J ends were trimmed by 6 bases and 0 bases, with 9 bases remaining between them. Based on the CDR3 plus reference TRBV11-3 and TRBJ2-4, the full variable domain is EAGVVQSPRYKIIEKKQPVAFWCNPISGHNTLYWYLQNLGQGPELLIRYENEEAVDDSQLPKDRFSAERLKGVDSTLKIQPAELGDSAVYLCASRNREAKNIQYFGAGTRLSVL.

This clone was seen a few times. The chain links TRBV19 to TRBJ1-2; 10 bases match TRBD1. The V gene's germline CDR1 is LNHDA and CDR2 SQIVND (reference sequence). The CDR3 loop spans 15 amino acids. Losses at the gene ends were 7 bases for V and 2 bases for J; bases not matched to a gene: 7. The CDR3 coding sequence is TGTGCCAGTACCCGGACAGGGGGGTTGAACTATGGCTACACCTTC. This sequence encodes CASTRTGGLNYGYTF.

The genes are TRBV7-9 and TRBJ2-7; D might be TRBD1 (5 bases). The CDR3 consists of 15 residues. Trimming left V 4 bases short and J 2 bases short, with 15 bases between. In germline, CDR1 is SEHNR, CDR2 FQNEAQ (reference sequence). The CDR3 coding sequence is TGTGCCAGCAGCTCGGAGACAGTATACCCCTACGAGCAGTACTTC. It specifies CASSSETVYPYEQYF.

This chain uses TRBV11-2 with TRBJ2-5, with D perhaps being TRBD1 or TRBD2 (5 bases each). Germline loops: CDR1 SGHAT, CDR2 FQNNGV. The ends were cut back, 4 bases at V and 5 bases at J, with 14 bases in the middle. The CDR3 loop spans 14 amino acids. The CDR3 here is CASSWGREQETQYF. CDR3 coding DNA: TGTGCCAGCAGCTGGGGCAGGGAGCAGGAGACCCAGTACTTC.

The chain recombines TRBV7-3 with TRBJ1-1; TRBD1 is a possible D gene (6 bases). CDR3 length equals 13 residues. The germline CDR1 and CDR2 sequences are SGHTA and FQGTGA. Trimming took off 8 bases at V and 0 bases at J, with 10 bases between the two ends. Here the CDR3 reads CASRDNLNTEAFF. In DNA form, the CDR3 reads TGTGCCAGCCGGGACAACTTGAACACTGAAGCTTTCTTT.

V and J are TRBV6-1 and TRBJ2-1; no reliable D call. CDR1 MNHNS and CDR2 SASEGT come from the germline V gene. The CDR3 loop spans 13 amino acids. V gave up 3 bases and J gave up 6 bases, with 9 bases separating them. CDR3 sequence: CASSDSSVNEQFF. The CDR3 DNA sequence: TGTGCCAGCAGTGACTCTTCAGTCAATGAGCAGTTCTTC.

The sample holds a few counts of this clone. The gene calls are TRBV4-2 and TRBJ2-1; TRBD1 agrees at 10 bases. With 3 bases clipped from V and 7 bases from J, the junction kept 15 bases outside the gene matches. The germline CDR1 and CDR2 sequences are LGHNA and YNFKEQ. The CDR3 runs to 18 residues. As DNA, the CDR3 is TGTGCCAGCAGCCAGTTATCACAGGGGGACAGGGGAGGAAATGAGCAGTTCTTC. It specifies CASSQLSQGDRGGNEQFF.

This chain uses TRBV27 with TRBJ2-1; 8 bases match TRBD1. The length of the CDR3 is 13 residues. In germline, CDR1 is MNHEY, CDR2 SMNVEV (reference sequence). Germline trimming cut 3 bases from V and 13 bases from J; bases unmatched to any gene: 8. DNA of the CDR3: TGTGCCAGCAGTTTCCTAGACAGGGGCGGCCAGTTCTTC. It translates to CASSFLDRGGQFF.

The rearrangement joins TRBV15 to TRBJ1-6; D gene uncertain. The CDR3 sequence is 15 residues long. From germline, CDR1 is LNHNV and CDR2 YYDKDF (reference sequence). The V end was cut by 0 bases, the J end by 6 bases, with 9 bases between. The CDR3 region is CATSRDRELNSPLHF. The CDR3 nucleotides read TGTGCCACCAGCAGAGATCGGGAGCTTAATTCACCCCTCCACTTT.

The table lists this clone with a few counts. J is TRBJ2-3 and V is TRBV10-3, with D maybe TRBD2 (6 bases). The length of the CDR3 is 12 residues. Germline CDR1 ENHRY, CDR2 SYGVKD. V lost 8 bases and J lost 6, with 12 bases in between. The CDR3 loop reads CAIGTLADTQYF. The CDR3 bases are TGTGCCATCGGGACCCTAGCGGATACGCAGTATTTT.